The 17 T cell receptor beta chains listed next were all sequenced from one sample in a study of shared clonotypes between healthy human individuals. CD45RO-negative cells were positively selected for CCR7, leaving out terminally differentiated effector memory CD45RA+ cells. The method was immunoSEQ multiplex PCR; TCRdb's version includes in-frame clones alone and lacks a portion of them. The top ten clones hold about 0.11% of a sample with approximately 590,000 clones, 95% to 96% of them seen once. Material for sequencing was naive CD8+ T cells sorted from blood. These receptors all stem from a woman under 40 in good health.

CDR3 amino acids: CASRGPLNTGELFF. DNA for the CDR3: TGTGCCAGCCGGGGACCGCTGAACACCGGGGAGCTGTTTTTT. The chain carries TRBV6-1 and TRBJ2-2; tentatively, D is TRBD1 or TRBD2 (5 bases each). Germline values: CDR1 MNHNS, CDR2 SASEGT. The CDR3 has 14 residues. The V end was cut by 8 bases, the J end by 1 base, with 11 bases between.

The V and J genes are TRBV28 and TRBJ1-3; D gene ambiguous. Between the trimmed V and J ends, which lost 1 base and 1 base, there was a span of 5 bases. The CDR3 sequence is 14 residues long. Germline CDR1 and CDR2: MDHEN and SYDVKM. The CDR3 DNA sequence: TGTGCCAGCAGTTTATTCGATTCTGGAAACACCATATATTTT. Amino acids: CASSLFDSGNTIYF.

This clone was found once. The chain couples TRBV11-2 to TRBJ2-2; D possibly matches TRBD1 or TRBD2 (5 bases each). With 5 bases removed from V and 6 bases from J, the gap between germline ends came to 16 bases. Germline-derived CDR1 and CDR2 are SGHAT and FQNNGV. The CDR3 consists of 15 residues. The CDR3 spells CASSLGMGESGELFF. The CDR3 nucleotides read TGTGCCAGCAGCCTAGGGATGGGGGAGTCCGGGGAGCTGTTTTTT.

This sequence joins TRBV19 and TRBJ1-1; D uncertain. V lost 6 bases, J lost 6 bases, and 14 bases lay in between. Germline lookup yields CDR1 LNHDA and CDR2 SQIVND (reference sequence). The CDR3 is 13 residues long. This CDR3 reads CASRFLGGSEAFF. CDR3 bases: TGTGCCAGTAGATTTCTGGGAGGGTCTGAAGCTTTCTTT. Drawing the rest from reference TRBV19 and TRBJ1-1, the complete variable domain is DGGITQSPKYLFRKEGQNVTLSCEQNLNHDAMYWYRQDPGQGLRLIYYSQIVNDFQKGDIAEGYSVSREKKESFPLTVTSAQKNPTAFYLCASRFLGGSEAFFGQGTRLTVV.

The V call is TRBV5-5, the J call TRBJ1-5; no definite D call. In germline, CDR1 is SGHKS, CDR2 YYEKEE (reference sequence). This CDR3 has 15 residues. With 0 bases removed from V and 0 bases from J, the gap between germline ends came to 7 bases. CDR3 sequence (DNA): TGTGCCAGCAGCTTGGTTCCATATAGCAATCAGCCCCAGCATTTT. Translation: CASSLVPYSNQPQHF.

This chain joins TRBV4-2 and TRBJ2-3; maybe TRBD2 (5 bases). Trimming left V 0 bases short and J 5 bases short, with 15 bases between. The CDR3 sequence is 16 residues long. Per germline, CDR1 LGHNA and CDR2 YNFKEQ. The CDR3 spells CASSQDLSGGGDTQYF. CDR3 sequence (DNA): TGTGCCAGCAGCCAAGATCTGAGCGGAGGCGGAGATACGCAGTATTTT.

The chain combines TRBV5-4 with TRBJ1-1; 10 nucleotides match TRBD1. There are 14 residues in the CDR3. CDR1 is SGHNT and CDR2 is YYREEE in the germline V gene (reference sequence). With 4 bases clipped from V and 7 bases from J, the junction kept 7 bases outside the gene matches. The CDR3 here is CASSPSTGGLEAFF. CDR3 sequence (DNA): TGTGCCAGCAGCCCATCGACAGGGGGCCTTGAAGCTTTCTTT.

The V gene is TRBV7-9, the J gene TRBJ2-1, with no clear D. CDR1 SEHNR and CDR2 FQNEAQ come from the germline V gene (reference sequence). The germline V and J ends were trimmed by 0 bases and 9 bases, with 12 bases remaining between them. This CDR3 is 14 amino acids long. The CDR3 nucleotides are TGTGCCAGCAGCTTAGCCCAGATATTCTCTGAGCAGTTCTTC. Translated: CASSLAQIFSEQFF.

This chain joins TRBV6-1 and TRBJ2-1; TRBD1 matches at 7 bases. The CDR3 covers 12 residues. V lost 7 bases to trimming and J lost 9 bases; unmatched junction nucleotides: 6. Germline V CDR1 and CDR2: MNHNS, SASEGT. The CDR3 bases are TGTGCCAGCAAAGAGGGGGCTGCTGAGCAGTTCTTC. Protein sequence: CASKEGAAEQFF.

V is TRBV11-2 and J is TRBJ2-7; D is undetermined. This CDR3 spans 14 amino acids. V dropped 5 bases and J dropped 4 bases, with 15 bases sitting between them. The germline gives CDR1 SGHAT, CDR2 FQNNGV. The CDR3 loop is CASSPHGRYYEQYF. In DNA form, the CDR3 reads TGTGCCAGCAGCCCCCACGGCCGGTATTACGAGCAGTACTTC. The variable domain in full, with the rest retrieved from reference TRBV11-2 and TRBJ2-7, is EAGVAQSPRYKIIEKRQSVAFWCNPISGHATLYWYQQILGQGPKLLIQFQNNGVVDDSQLPKDRFSAERLKGVDSTLKIQPAKLEDSAVYLCASSPHGRYYEQYFGPGTRLTVT.

V and J are TRBV7-7 and TRBJ2-7; no reliable D call. V lost 1 base, J lost 4 bases, and 8 bases lay in between. There are 13 residues in the CDR3. Germline CDR1 reads SSHAT; CDR2 reads FNYEAQ (reference sequence). The CDR3 loop is CASSLGPYYEQYF. The CDR3 DNA follows: TGTGCCAGCAGCTTAGGCCCTTATTACGAGCAGTACTTC. Full variable domain (rest looked up from reference TRBV7-7 and TRBJ2-7): GAGVSQSPRYKVTKRGQDVTLRCDPISSHATLYWYQQALGQGPEFLTYFNYEAQPDKSGLPSDRFSAERPEGSISTLTIQRTEQRDSAMYRCASSLGPYYEQYFGPGTRLTVT.

The chain recombines TRBV7-9 with TRBJ1-4, with D uncertain. Germline CDR1 and CDR2: SEHNR and FQNEAQ (reference sequence). V dropped 1 base and J dropped 5 bases, with 11 bases sitting between them. CDR3 length: 15 residues. The CDR3 spells CASSLGGKLNEKLFF. CDR3 nucleotide sequence: TGTGCCAGCAGCTTAGGGGGAAAGTTAAATGAAAAACTGTTTTTT.

The CDR3: CASSFSSGASYEQYF. Here the CDR3 DNA reads TGTGCCAGCAGTTTTAGTTCCGGGGCTTCCTACGAGCAGTACTTC. This sequence joins TRBV27 and TRBJ2-7; either TRBD1 or TRBD2 may supply D (5 bases each). Trimming stripped 3 bases from V and 1 base from J, with 13 bases between. The CDR3 is 15 residues long. CDR1 is MNHEY and CDR2 is SMNVEV in the germline V gene (reference sequence).

This chain uses TRBV7-2 with TRBJ2-1; TRBD2 agrees at 16 bases. J was trimmed by 7 bases and V by 5 bases; bases with no gene match: 11. The germline V gene encodes CDR1 SGHTA and CDR2 FQGNSA. The CDR3 has 18 residues. The DNA for the CDR3 is TGTGCCAGCAGCCCCGGGACTAGCGGGAGGGCCTTGAAAAATGAGCAGTTCTTC. Translated: CASSPGTSGRALKNEQFF.

This clone was recorded only once. The CDR3 spells CASSKAPIGEQYF. DNA of the CDR3: TGTGCCAGCAGCAAAGCCCCGATTGGGGAGCAGTACTTC. The genes are TRBV21-1 and TRBJ2-7. TRBV21-1 represents a pseudogene. The CDR3 contains 13 residues.

V and J are TRBV5-1 and TRBJ1-2, with D possibly matching TRBD1 (6 bases). V was pared by 4 bases and J by 5 bases, with 18 bases between. This CDR3 is 15 amino acids long. Germline CDR1 is SGHRS and CDR2 is YFSETQ. The chain's CDR3 is CASSPGEGGGYGYTF. The CDR3 DNA reads TGCGCCAGCAGCCCCGGAGAGGGGGGCGGGTATGGCTACACCTTC. The entire variable domain, with the rest obtained from reference TRBV5-1 and TRBJ1-2, is as follows: KAGVTQTPRYLIKTRGQQVTLSCSPISGHRSVSWYQQTPGQGLQFLFEYFSETQRNKGNFPGRFSGRQFSNSRSEMNVSTLELGDSALYLCASSPGEGGGYGYTFGSGTRLTVV.

This chain connects TRBV9 to TRBJ2-1; 16 positions agree with TRBD2. CDR3 length equals 19 residues. The V and J ends lost 0 bases and 7 bases, in that order; junction bases with no gene match: 10. Germline V gives CDR1 SGDLS, CDR2 YYNGEE. The CDR3 spells CASSVDGGTSGRVDNEQFF. Written as DNA, the CDR3 is TGTGCCAGCAGCGTAGACGGGGGGACTAGCGGGAGGGTTGATAATGAGCAGTTCTTC.